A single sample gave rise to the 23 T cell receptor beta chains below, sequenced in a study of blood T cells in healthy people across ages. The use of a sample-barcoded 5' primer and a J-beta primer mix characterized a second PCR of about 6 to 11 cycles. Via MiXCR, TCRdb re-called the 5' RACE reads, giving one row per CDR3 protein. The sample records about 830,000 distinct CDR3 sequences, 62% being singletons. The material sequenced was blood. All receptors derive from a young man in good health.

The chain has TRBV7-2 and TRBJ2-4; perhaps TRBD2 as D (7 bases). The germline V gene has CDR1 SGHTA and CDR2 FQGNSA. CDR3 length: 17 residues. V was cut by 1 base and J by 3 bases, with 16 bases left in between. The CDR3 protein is CASSLVGGGRGKNIQYF. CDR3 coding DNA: TGTGCCAGCAGCTTAGTAGGCGGGGGCCGGGGCAAAAACATTCAGTACTTC. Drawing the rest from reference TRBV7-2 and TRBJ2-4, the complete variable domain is GAGVSQSPSNKVTEKGKDVELRCDPISGHTALYWYRQSLGQGLEFLIYFQGNSAPDKSGLPSDRFSAERTGGSVSTLTIQRTQQEDSAVYLCASSLVGGGRGKNIQYFGAGTRLSVL.

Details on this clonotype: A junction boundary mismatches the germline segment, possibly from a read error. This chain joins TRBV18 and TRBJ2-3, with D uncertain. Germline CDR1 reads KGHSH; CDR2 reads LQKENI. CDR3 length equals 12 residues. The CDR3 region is CASPPEGDTQYF. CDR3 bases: TGTGCCAGCCCACCAGAAGGGGATACGCAGTATTTT.

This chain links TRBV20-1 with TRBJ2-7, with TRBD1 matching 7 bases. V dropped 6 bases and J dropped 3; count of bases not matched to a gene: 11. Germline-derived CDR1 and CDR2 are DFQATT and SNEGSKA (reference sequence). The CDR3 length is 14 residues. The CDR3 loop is CSAEDREGFYEQYF. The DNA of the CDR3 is TGCAGTGCCGAAGACAGGGAAGGTTTCTACGAGCAGTACTTC.

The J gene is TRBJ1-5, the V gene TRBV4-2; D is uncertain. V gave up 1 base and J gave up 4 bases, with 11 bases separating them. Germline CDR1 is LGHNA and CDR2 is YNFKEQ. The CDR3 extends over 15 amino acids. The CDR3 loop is CASSQGGEENQPQHF. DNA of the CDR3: TGTGCCAGCAGCCAAGGTGGGGAGGAGAATCAGCCCCAGCATTTT.

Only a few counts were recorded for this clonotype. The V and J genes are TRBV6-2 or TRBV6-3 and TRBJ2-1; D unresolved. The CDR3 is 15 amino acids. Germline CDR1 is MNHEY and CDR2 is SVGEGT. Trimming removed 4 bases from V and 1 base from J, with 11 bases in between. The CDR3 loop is CASSSPGISYNEQFF. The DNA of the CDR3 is TGTGCCAGCAGTTCCCCGGGCATATCCTACAATGAGCAGTTCTTC.

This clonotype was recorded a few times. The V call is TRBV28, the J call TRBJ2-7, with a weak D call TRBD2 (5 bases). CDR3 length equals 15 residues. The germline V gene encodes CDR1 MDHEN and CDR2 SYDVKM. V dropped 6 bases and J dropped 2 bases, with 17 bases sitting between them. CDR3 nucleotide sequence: TGTGCCAGCAGCAGGCCACTCCGGAGGACCTACGAGCAGTACTTC. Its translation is CASSRPLRRTYEQYF.

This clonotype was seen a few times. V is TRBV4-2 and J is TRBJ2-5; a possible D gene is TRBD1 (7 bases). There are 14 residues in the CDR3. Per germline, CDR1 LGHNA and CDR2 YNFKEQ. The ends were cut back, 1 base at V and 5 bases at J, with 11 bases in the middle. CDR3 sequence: CASSQVTGRETQYF. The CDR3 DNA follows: TGTGCCAGCAGCCAAGTGACAGGGAGGGAGACCCAGTACTTC.

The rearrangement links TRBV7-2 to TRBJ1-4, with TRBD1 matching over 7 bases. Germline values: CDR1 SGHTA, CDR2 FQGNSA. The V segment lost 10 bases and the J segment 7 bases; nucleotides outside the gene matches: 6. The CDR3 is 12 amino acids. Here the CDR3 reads CATRGDSEKLFF. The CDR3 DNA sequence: TGTGCCACCAGGGGGGACTCTGAAAAACTGTTTTTT.

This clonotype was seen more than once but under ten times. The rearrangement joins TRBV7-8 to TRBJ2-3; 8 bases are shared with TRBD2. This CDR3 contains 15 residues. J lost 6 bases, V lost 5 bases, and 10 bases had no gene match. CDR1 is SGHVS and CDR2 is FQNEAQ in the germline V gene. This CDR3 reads CASSLVAGTWDTQYF. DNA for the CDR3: TGTGCCAGCAGCCTCGTAGCGGGGACGTGGGATACGCAGTATTTT.

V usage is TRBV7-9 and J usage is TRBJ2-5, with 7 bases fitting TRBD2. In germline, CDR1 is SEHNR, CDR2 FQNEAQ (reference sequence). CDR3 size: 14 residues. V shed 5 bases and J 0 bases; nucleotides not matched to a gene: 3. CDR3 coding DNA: TGTGCCAGCAGCCAGGCGGGGGACCAAGAGACCCAGTACTTC. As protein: CASSQAGDQETQYF.

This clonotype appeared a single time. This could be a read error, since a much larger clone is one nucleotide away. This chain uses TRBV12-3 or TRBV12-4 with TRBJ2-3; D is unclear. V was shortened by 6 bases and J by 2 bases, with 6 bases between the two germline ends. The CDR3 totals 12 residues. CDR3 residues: CASRAYTDTQYF. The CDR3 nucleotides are TGTGCCAGCAGAGCCTACACAGATACGCAGTATTTT.

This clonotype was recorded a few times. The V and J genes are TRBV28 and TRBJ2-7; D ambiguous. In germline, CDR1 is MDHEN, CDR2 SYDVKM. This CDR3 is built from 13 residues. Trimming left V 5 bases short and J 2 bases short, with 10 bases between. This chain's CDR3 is CASSGGLPYEQYF. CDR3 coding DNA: TGTGCCAGCAGTGGTGGGTTACCCTACGAGCAGTACTTC.

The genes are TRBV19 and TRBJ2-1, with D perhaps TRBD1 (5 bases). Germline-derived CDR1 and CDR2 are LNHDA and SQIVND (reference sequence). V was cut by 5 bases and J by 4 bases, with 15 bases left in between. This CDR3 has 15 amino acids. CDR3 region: CASSPTAVYYNEQFF. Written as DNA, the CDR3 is TGTGCCAGTAGTCCGACAGCCGTCTATTACAATGAGCAGTTCTTC.

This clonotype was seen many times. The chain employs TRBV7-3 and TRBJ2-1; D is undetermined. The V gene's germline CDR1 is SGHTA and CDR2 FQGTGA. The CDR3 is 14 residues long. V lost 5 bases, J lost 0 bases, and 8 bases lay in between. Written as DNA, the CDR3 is TGTGCCAGCAGCCCCCGCGCCTCCTACAATGAGCAGTTCTTC. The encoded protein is CASSPRASYNEQFF.

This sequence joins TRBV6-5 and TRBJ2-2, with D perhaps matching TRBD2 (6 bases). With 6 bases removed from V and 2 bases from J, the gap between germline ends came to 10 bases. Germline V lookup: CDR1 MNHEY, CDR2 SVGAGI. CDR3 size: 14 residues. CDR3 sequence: CASSGGVNTGELFF. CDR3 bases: TGTGCCAGCAGCGGCGGGGTAAACACCGGGGAGCTGTTTTTT.

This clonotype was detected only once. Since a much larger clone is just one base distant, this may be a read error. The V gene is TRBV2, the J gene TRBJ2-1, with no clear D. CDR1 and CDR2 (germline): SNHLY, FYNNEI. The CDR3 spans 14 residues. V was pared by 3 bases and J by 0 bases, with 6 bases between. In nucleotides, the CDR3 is TGTGCCAGCAGTGACAGGAGCTCCTACAATGAGCAGTTCTTC. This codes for CASSDRSSYNEQFF. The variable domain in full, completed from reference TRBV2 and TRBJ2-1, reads EPEVTQTPSHQVTQMGQEVILRCVPISNHLYFYWYRQILGQKVEFLVSFYNNEISEKSEIFDDQFSVERPDGSNFTLKIRSTKLEDSAMYFCASSDRSSYNEQFFGPGTRLTVL.

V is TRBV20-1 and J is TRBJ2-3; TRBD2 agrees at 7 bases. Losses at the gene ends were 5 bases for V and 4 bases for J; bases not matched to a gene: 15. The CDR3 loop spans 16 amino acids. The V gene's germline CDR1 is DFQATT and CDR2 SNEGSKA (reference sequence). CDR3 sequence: CSAEPRLAAGADTQYF. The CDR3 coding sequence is TGCAGTGCTGAGCCCCGGCTAGCGGCTGGGGCAGATACGCAGTATTTT.

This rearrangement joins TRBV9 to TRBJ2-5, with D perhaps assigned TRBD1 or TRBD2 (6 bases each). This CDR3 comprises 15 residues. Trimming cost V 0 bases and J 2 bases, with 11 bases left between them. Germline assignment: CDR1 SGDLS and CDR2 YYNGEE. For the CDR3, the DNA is TGTGCCAGCAGCGTAGACGGGGGCCAACAAGAGACCCAGTACTTC. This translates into CASSVDGGQQETQYF.

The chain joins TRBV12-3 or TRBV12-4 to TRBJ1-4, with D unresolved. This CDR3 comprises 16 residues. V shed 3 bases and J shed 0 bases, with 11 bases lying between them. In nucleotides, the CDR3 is TGTGCCAGCAGTTTTGGGCAGTTGTCAACTAATGAAAAACTGTTTTTT. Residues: CASSFGQLSTNEKLFF.

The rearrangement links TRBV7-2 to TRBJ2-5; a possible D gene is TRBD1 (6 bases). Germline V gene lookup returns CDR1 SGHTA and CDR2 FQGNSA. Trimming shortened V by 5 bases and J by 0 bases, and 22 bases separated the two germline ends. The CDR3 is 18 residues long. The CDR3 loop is CASSADNRVNRYQETQYF. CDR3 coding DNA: TGTGCCAGCAGCGCAGATAACAGGGTCAACCGTTACCAAGAGACCCAGTACTTC.

CDR3 nucleotide sequence: TGTGCCACCAGCAGAGGTTTCGGGGGCCAAGAGACCCAGTACTTC. Translating it yields CATSRGFGGQETQYF. The gene calls are TRBV15 and TRBJ2-4, with D perhaps TRBD2 (6 bases). The DNA end favors TRBJ2-5, so the J call may be wrong. The V gene's germline CDR1 is LNHNV and CDR2 YYDKDF (reference sequence). The CDR3 length is 15 residues.

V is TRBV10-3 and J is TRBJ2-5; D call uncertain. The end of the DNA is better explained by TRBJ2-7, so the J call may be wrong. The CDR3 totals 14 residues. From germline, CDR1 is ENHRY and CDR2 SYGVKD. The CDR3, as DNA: TGTGCCATCAGTGAACCTGACGGCCCCTACGAGCAGTACTTC. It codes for CAISEPDGPYEQYF.

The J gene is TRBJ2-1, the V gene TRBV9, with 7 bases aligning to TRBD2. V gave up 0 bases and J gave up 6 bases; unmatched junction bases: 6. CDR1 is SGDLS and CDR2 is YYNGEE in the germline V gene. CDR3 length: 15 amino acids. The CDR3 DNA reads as TGTGCCAGCAGCGTAGACAGCGGGGTACGCAATGAGCAGTTCTTC. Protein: CASSVDSGVRNEQFF.